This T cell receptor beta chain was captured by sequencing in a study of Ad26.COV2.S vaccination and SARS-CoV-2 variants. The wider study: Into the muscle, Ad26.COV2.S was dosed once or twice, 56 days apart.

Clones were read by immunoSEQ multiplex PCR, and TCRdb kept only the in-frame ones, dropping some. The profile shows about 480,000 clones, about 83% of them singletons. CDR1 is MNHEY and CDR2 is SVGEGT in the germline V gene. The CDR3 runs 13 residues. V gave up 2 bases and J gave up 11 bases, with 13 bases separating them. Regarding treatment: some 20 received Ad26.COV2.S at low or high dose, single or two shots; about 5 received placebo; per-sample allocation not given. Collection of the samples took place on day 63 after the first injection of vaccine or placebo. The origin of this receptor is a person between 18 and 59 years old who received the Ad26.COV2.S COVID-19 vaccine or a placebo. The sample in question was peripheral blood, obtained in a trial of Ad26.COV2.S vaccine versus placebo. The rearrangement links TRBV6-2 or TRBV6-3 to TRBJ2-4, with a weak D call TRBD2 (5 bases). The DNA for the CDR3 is TGTGCCAGCAGTTACGAGGGCAGGCCACTTCAGTACTTC. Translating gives CASSYEGRPLQYF.